The rows below give T cell receptor beta chains drawn from one sample of a study of T cell repertoires and Cas9 in healthy adults. Sequencing was performed with immunoSEQ multiplex PCR; in TCRdb, only in-frame clones are kept and a portion is missing. The profile shows tens of thousands of clones, less than 95% of them singletons. Sample: CD4+ effector T cells (CD127+, CD25-, CD137-, CD154-) from PBMCs; culture status not recorded. These receptors were obtained from a human donor in good health. Each CDR3 is given without its conserved first and last residue. The order of the fields is CDR3 length, V gene, J gene, D gene, CDR3 protein. A D gene is named only where the DNA matches it firmly.

CDR3 length: 12
V gene: TRBV4-3
J gene: TRBJ1-3
D gene: .
CDR3 protein: ASSQDGSANTIY

CDR3 length: 10
V gene: TRBV7-9
J gene: TRBJ1-2
D gene: .
CDR3 protein: ASSFQVEGYT

CDR3 length: 13
V gene: TRBV9
J gene: TRBJ1-6
D gene: TRBD1
CDR3 protein: ASSVSWTGSSPLH

CDR3 length: 15
V gene: TRBV5-1
J gene: TRBJ2-5
D gene: TRBD2
CDR3 protein: ASSLAPGAGGGETQY

CDR3 length: 12
V gene: TRBV4-3
J gene: TRBJ2-1
D gene: TRBD2
CDR3 protein: ASSQPTSGGEQF

CDR3 length: 14
V gene: TRBV5-1
J gene: TRBJ2-5
D gene: .
CDR3 protein: ASSPAGRGDQETQY

CDR3 length: 12
V gene: TRBV7-9
J gene: TRBJ2-5
D gene: .
CDR3 protein: ASSFEQGWETQY

CDR3 length: 11
V gene: TRBV5-4
J gene: TRBJ1-4
D gene: .
CDR3 protein: ASSSPGGEKLF

CDR3 length: 13
V gene: TRBV19
J gene: TRBJ1-5
D gene: TRBD1
CDR3 protein: ASSTVGQGDQPQH

CDR3 length: 14
V gene: TRBV10-3
J gene: TRBJ2-1
D gene: TRBD2
CDR3 protein: AISDSAGVESSEQF

CDR3 length: 13
V gene: TRBV5-1
J gene: TRBJ2-1
D gene: TRBD2
CDR3 protein: ASSPPSGRDNEQF

CDR3 length: 15
V gene: TRBV19
J gene: TRBJ2-1
D gene: .
CDR3 protein: ASTQPPTGSRNNEQF

CDR3 length: 12
V gene: TRBV30
J gene: TRBJ1-2
D gene: .
CDR3 protein: AWSVGHLNGGYT

CDR3 length: 13
V gene: TRBV30
J gene: TRBJ1-1
D gene: TRBD1
CDR3 protein: AWSGETGERPKAF

CDR3 length: 13
V gene: TRBV19
J gene: TRBJ1-1
D gene: TRBD1
CDR3 protein: ASRKTTTGSTEAF

CDR3 length: 14
V gene: TRBV11-1
J gene: TRBJ2-1
D gene: .
CDR3 protein: ASSLTLAGLINEQF

CDR3 length: 12
V gene: TRBV5-8
J gene: TRBJ2-1
D gene: .
CDR3 protein: ASSQAFRYNEQF

CDR3 length: 9
V gene: TRBV29-1
J gene: TRBJ1-1
D gene: .
CDR3 protein: SVVQNTEAF

CDR3 length: 9
V gene: TRBV30
J gene: TRBJ2-7
D gene: .
CDR3 protein: AWKGSYEQY

CDR3 length: 12
V gene: TRBV6-5
J gene: TRBJ1-5
D gene: TRBD1
CDR3 protein: ASRPGQVSQPQH

CDR3 length: 13
V gene: TRBV6-1
J gene: TRBJ1-3
D gene: .
CDR3 protein: ASSEGYYSGNTIY

CDR3 length: 12
V gene: TRBV9
J gene: TRBJ2-6
D gene: .
CDR3 protein: ASSAPPGANVLT

CDR3 length: 13
V gene: TRBV7-2
J gene: TRBJ1-6
D gene: .
CDR3 protein: ASTRGGGGNSPLH

CDR3 length: 12
V gene: TRBV7-3
J gene: TRBJ2-1
D gene: .
CDR3 protein: ASSVGTGFSEQF

CDR3 length: 13
V gene: TRBV11-3
J gene: TRBJ2-5
D gene: .
CDR3 protein: ASSLDGRVEETQY

CDR3 length: 13
V gene: TRBV7-2
J gene: TRBJ1-5
D gene: TRBD1
CDR3 protein: ASSLEVDRVQPQH

CDR3 length: 10
V gene: TRBV6-5
J gene: TRBJ2-7
D gene: .
CDR3 protein: ASTQTGYEQY

CDR3 length: 15
V gene: TRBV7-3
J gene: TRBJ2-3
D gene: TRBD2
CDR3 protein: ASSLRLAGTGVDTQY

CDR3 length: 12
V gene: TRBV9
J gene: TRBJ2-1
D gene: .
CDR3 protein: ASSAPGAHNEQF